The entry that follows covers one TCR beta chain sequence. V was shortened by 4 bases and J by 5 bases, with 18 bases between the two germline ends. The V gene's germline CDR1 is SEHNR and CDR2 FQNEAQ (reference sequence). The CDR3 is 15 residues long. These data are taken from a study of blood T cell repertoires in COVID-19. The repertoire was sequenced with immunoSEQ multiplex PCR; TCRdb's copy has only in-frame clones and lacks some. Of about 290,000 clones in the sample, around 90% were seen once. Sequenced input: PBMCs or T cells enriched from blood (not recorded which). This clonotype was sampled from a woman between 40 and 55 years old who had recovered from COVID-19. This sequence joins TRBV7-9 and TRBJ2-7; perhaps TRBD1 as D (6 bases). CDR3 DNA: TGTGCCAGCAGCTCCTTACGGCAGGGGCAGGACGAGCAGTACTTC. It specifies CASSSLRQGQDEQYF. Supplemented by reference TRBV7-9 and TRBJ2-7, the full variable domain reads DTGVSQNPRHKITKRGQNVTFRCDPISEHNRLYWYRQTLGQGPEFLTYFQNEAQLEKSRLLSDRFSAERPKGSFSTLEIQRTEQGDSAMYLCASSSLRQGQDEQYFGPGTRLTVT.